The present T cell receptor (beta chain) was sequenced within a study of post-analysis software for immune sequencing data. Across the whole study: Relapsing-remitting, secondary progressive and progressive-relapsing courses of multiple sclerosis were included. General study results and limits: Roughly 5 TRBV segments occurring more often in patients than controls included TRBV5-6, TRBV5-1 and TRBV20-1. Strong co-clustering by F measure linked samples that shared a preparation batch.

The authors incorporated unique molecular identifiers into the TCR beta cDNA libraries. TCRdb ran MiXCR on the PCR reads and lists one entry per CDR3 protein. Found here are about 620,000 distinct CDR3 sequences, roughly 40% of them singletons; the top ten hold more than 1.5%. With respect to this clonotype: Antigen unknown.

The CDR3 is 14 residues long. Germline CDR1 reads MNHEY; CDR2 reads SVGAGI. V lost 0 bases to trimming and J lost 2 bases, with 8 bases between them. Input material: blood. The J gene is TRBJ2-7, the V gene TRBV6-5; perhaps D is TRBD1 or TRBD2 (5 bases each). This TCR derives from a girl aged 10 to 17 with multiple sclerosis. This CDR3 is CASSYSTGPYEQYF. In DNA form, the CDR3 reads TGTGCCAGCAGTTACTCTACGGGACCCTACGAGCAGTACTTC.